A single sample is the source of the 26 T cell receptor beta chains below, sequenced in a study of vaccination and CD4 T cells after COVID-19. The assay that was used to sequence DNA from cultured CD4+ T cells was the Oncomine TCR Beta short-read assay. TCRdb re-called the PCR reads through MiXCR, storing one row per CDR3 protein. This table has 20,000 to 25,000 distinct CDR3 sequences, less than 60% appearing once. Their antigens remain unidentified. Noted treatment: approximately nine-day PBMC culture with coronavirus spike peptide pools or control peptides (ViraFEST assay). What was sequenced was CD4+ T cells from blood, cultured in vitro. The receptor source for this set is a human donor who had recovered from COVID-19.

The CDR3 here is CATSDLRFDRGETQYF. The CDR3 DNA reads TGTGCCACCAGTGATTTGCGGTTTGACAGGGGAGAGACCCAGTACTTC. The rearrangement joins TRBV24-1 to TRBJ2-5; 8 nucleotides match TRBD1. The length of the CDR3 is 16 residues. Germline values: CDR1 KGHDR, CDR2 SFDVKD. V was pared by 0 bases and J by 4 bases, with 6 bases of the junction left unmatched.

The chain recombines TRBV20-1 with TRBJ1-6; TRBD1 aligns across 8 bases. This CDR3 is 15 amino acids long. Germline V gene lookup returns CDR1 DFQATT and CDR2 SNEGSKA (reference sequence). V shed 3 bases and J 6 bases; nucleotides not matched to a gene: 7. The CDR3, as DNA: TGCAGTGCTAGGGAAAGACAGGGGAGTAATTCACCCCTCCACTTT. Its protein product is CSARERQGSNSPLHF.

In its sample, this clonotype was seen a few times. This CDR3 is CSASVLKIGITEAFF. CDR3 bases: TGCAGTGCTAGCGTCCTCAAGATAGGTATCACTGAAGCTTTCTTT. This chain connects TRBV20-1 to TRBJ1-1; D is uncertain. Germline CDR1 and CDR2: DFQATT and SNEGSKA (reference sequence). Trimming shortened V by 3 bases and J by 4 bases, and 18 bases separated the two germline ends. The length of the CDR3 is 15 residues.

The V gene is TRBV4-1, the J gene TRBJ2-5; D remains ambiguous. The germline CDR1 and CDR2 sequences are MGHRA and YSYEKL. The CDR3 has 12 amino acids. V was shortened by 4 bases and J by 10 bases, with 13 bases between the two germline ends. DNA of the CDR3: TGCGCCAGCAGCCCCGCGTTAGGCCTCCAGTACTTC. Amino acid sequence: CASSPALGLQYF.

This chain connects TRBV6-1 to TRBJ2-1; D unresolved. Trimming took 6 bases from V and 6 from J, leaving 18 bases between them. Looked up from germline, CDR1 is MNHNS and CDR2 is SASEGT. This CDR3 spans 15 amino acids. The CDR3 here is CASSPLGFMANEQFF. In nucleotides, the CDR3 is TGTGCCAGCAGCCCCCTGGGCTTTATGGCCAATGAGCAGTTCTTC.

This chain joins TRBV28 and TRBJ1-2; TRBD1 aligns across 8 bases. J was trimmed by 8 bases and V by 5 bases; bases with no gene match: 10. Germline V lookup: CDR1 MDHEN, CDR2 SYDVKM. The CDR3 length is 14 residues. DNA for the CDR3: TGTGCCAGCAGTCTCCGGGACAGGTCTCGGGGCTACACCTTC. Translation gives CASSLRDRSRGYTF.

This clonotype was counted only a few times. V gene TRBV6-1 combines with J gene TRBJ1-2, with 10 bases aligning to TRBD1. Germline-derived CDR1 and CDR2 are MNHNS and SASEGT. The trim removed 5 bases at V and 7 bases at J, leaving 7 bases unmatched. This CDR3 has 14 amino acids. This CDR3 reads CASSIWDRGTGYTF. The CDR3 DNA follows: TGTGCCAGCAGTATATGGGACAGGGGAACTGGCTACACCTTC.

The chain couples TRBV20-1 to TRBJ2-3; a weak D match, TRBD2 (7 bases). Germline assignment: CDR1 DFQATT and CDR2 SNEGSKA (reference sequence). The CDR3 has 13 amino acids. V was cut by 6 bases and J by 12 bases, with 22 bases left in between. CDR3 coding DNA: TGCAGTGCACAAGCGGGACACCTTGACAACCAGTATTTT. It codes for CSAQAGHLDNQYF.

This clonotype was counted only a few times. The chain links TRBV28 to TRBJ2-7; the match to TRBD1 covers 12 bases. The V gene's germline CDR1 is MDHEN and CDR2 SYDVKM. This CDR3 has 15 residues. V shed 2 bases and J 6 bases; nucleotides not matched to a gene: 5. CDR3 protein: CASSLRDRGRREQYF. The DNA for the CDR3 is TGTGCCAGCAGTTTACGGGACAGGGGGCGCCGCGAGCAGTACTTC.

This clonotype was counted only a few times. The J gene is TRBJ1-2, the V gene TRBV7-2; no reliable D call. The CDR3 contains 13 residues. Trimming removed 3 bases at V and 2 bases at J, with 7 bases between. Germline loops: CDR1 SGHTA, CDR2 FQGNSA. The CDR3 spells CASSLELNYGYTF. The CDR3 DNA reads as TGTGCCAGCAGCTTGGAACTAAACTATGGCTACACCTTC.

The chain carries TRBV6-1 and TRBJ1-3; no reliable D call. V shed 8 bases and J shed 0 bases, with 8 bases lying between them. Germline V CDR1 and CDR2: MNHNS, SASEGT. This CDR3 spans 13 amino acids. DNA for the CDR3: TGTGCCAGCTCCAGAGACTCTGGAAACACCATATATTTT. Its protein product is CASSRDSGNTIYF.

This clonotype has only a few counts. The V and J genes are TRBV4-2 and TRBJ1-1; tentative D call: TRBD1 (5 bases). The CDR3 contains 14 residues. The germline V gene encodes CDR1 LGHNA and CDR2 YNFKEQ. The V gene lost 2 bases and the J gene lost 6 bases, with 13 bases spanning the gap. CDR3 amino acids: CASSQTGGVSEAFF. CDR3 in DNA: TGTGCCAGCAGCCAAACTGGGGGGGTCTCTGAAGCTTTCTTT.

The chain is built from TRBV6-1 and TRBJ1-1, with TRBD1 as a possible D gene (5 bases). V shed 7 bases and J shed 1 base, with 10 bases lying between them. CDR1 MNHNS and CDR2 SASEGT come from the germline V gene. The CDR3 loop spans 13 amino acids. The CDR3 coding sequence is TGTGCCAGCACATTGGACACGAACACTGAAGCTTTCTTT. Its translation is CASTLDTNTEAFF.

The chain has TRBV6-5 and TRBJ1-2, with 10 nucleotides matching TRBD1. The length of the CDR3 is 13 residues. Germline values: CDR1 MNHEY, CDR2 SVGAGI. V dropped 4 bases and J dropped 8; count of bases not matched to a gene: 4. The CDR3 region is CASSFRTGGGYTF. CDR3 in DNA: TGTGCCAGCAGTTTTAGGACAGGGGGAGGCTACACCTTC.

The chain carries TRBV24-1 and TRBJ2-7; D possibly matches TRBD1 or TRBD2 (5 bases each). V was pared by 0 bases and J by 3 bases, with 20 bases between. The CDR3 length is 18 residues. Germline V gene lookup returns CDR1 KGHDR and CDR2 SFDVKD. CDR3 coding DNA: TGTGCCACCAGTGATTTGCCCGGGACGGTCGGGCCAGACTACGAGCAGTACTTC. Translating gives CATSDLPGTVGPDYEQYF.

This clonotype was seen a few times. The gene calls are TRBV30 and TRBJ1-5; tentatively, D is TRBD1 (6 bases). There are 13 residues in the CDR3. The V gene lost 2 bases and the J gene lost 5 bases, with 10 bases spanning the gap. Per germline, CDR1 GTSNPN and CDR2 SVGIG (reference sequence). This chain's CDR3 is CAWSRGADQPQHF. Written as DNA, the CDR3 is TGTGCCTGGAGTAGGGGGGCGGATCAGCCCCAGCATTTT.

The CDR3: CASRRFPEAGGSYNEQFF. CDR3 nucleotide sequence: TGTGCCAGCAGACGTTTCCCAGAAGCGGGAGGATCCTACAATGAGCAGTTCTTC. The chain is built from TRBV6-1 and TRBJ2-1, with 9 nucleotides matching TRBD2. Germline assignment: CDR1 MNHNS and CDR2 SASEGT. The CDR3 runs to 18 residues. V shed 6 bases, J shed 1 base, and the junction held 13 bases outside the gene matches.

This clonotype was observed a few times. The chain carries TRBV6-1 and TRBJ2-7; D gene uncertain. With 3 bases removed from V and 0 bases from J, the gap between germline ends came to 9 bases. The germline V gene has CDR1 MNHNS and CDR2 SASEGT. CDR3 size: 14 residues. The CDR3 DNA reads as TGTGCCAGCAGTGACCCCCCGGGCTCCTACGAGCAGTACTTC. Protein product: CASSDPPGSYEQYF.

J is TRBJ1-5 and V is TRBV27, with a possible D match to TRBD1 (6 bases). The CDR3 runs 15 residues. CDR1 and CDR2 from the germline V gene are MNHEY and SMNVEV (reference sequence). V was clipped by 6 bases and J by 4 bases, with 16 bases between them. CDR3 in amino acids: CASSPWGQGNQPQHF. The CDR3 DNA follows: TGTGCCAGCAGCCCCTGGGGGCAGGGGAATCAGCCCCAGCATTTT.

The chain is built from TRBV7-9 and TRBJ1-2; D gene uncertain. Germline CDR1 reads SEHNR; CDR2 reads FQNEAQ (reference sequence). This CDR3 is built from 14 residues. The V end was cut by 5 bases, the J end by 8 bases, with 18 bases between. The CDR3 coding sequence is TGTGCCAGCAGCCTGTTACCGGACTTCGGAGGCTACACCTTC. This sequence encodes CASSLLPDFGGYTF.

This clonotype was detected a few times. The chain combines TRBV6-1 with TRBJ1-2, with a possible D match to TRBD1 (5 bases). Trimming removed 6 bases at V and 0 bases at J, with 8 bases between. The germline CDR1 and CDR2 sequences are MNHNS and SASEGT. The CDR3 runs to 13 residues. The CDR3 nucleotides are TGTGCCAGCAGCCGGGGACCTAACTATGGCTACACCTTC. It is translated as CASSRGPNYGYTF.

The genes are TRBV9 and TRBJ1-6; 8 nucleotides align to TRBD1. The V gene end was trimmed by 3 bases and the J gene end by 10 bases; junction bases not matched to a gene: 9. Germline V gene lookup returns CDR1 SGDLS and CDR2 YYNGEE. The CDR3 has 15 amino acids. CDR3 DNA sequence: TGTGCCAGCAGCGGTGACAGGGGAGTATGGTCACCCCTCCACTTT. It encodes CASSGDRGVWSPLHF. Looking up the rest from reference TRBV9 and TRBJ1-6 gives the full variable domain: DSGVTQTPKHLITATGQRVTLRCSPRSGDLSVYWYQQSLDQGLQFLIQYYNGEERAKGNILERFSAQQFPDLHSELNLSSLELGDSALYFCASSGDRGVWSPLHFGNGTRLTVT.

Only a few counts were recorded for this clonotype. The chain uses TRBV19 and TRBJ2-7; 8 bases are shared with TRBD1. Losses at the gene ends were 3 bases for V and 2 bases for J; bases not matched to a gene: 3. The length of the CDR3 is 14 residues. Germline V lookup: CDR1 LNHDA, CDR2 SQIVND (reference sequence). The DNA for the CDR3 is TGTGCCAGTAGTATCGGACAGGGAGCCTACGAGCAGTACTTC. Protein product: CASSIGQGAYEQYF.

V and J are TRBV6-2 or TRBV6-3 and TRBJ2-7; 9 nucleotides align to TRBD1. Germline CDR1 MNHEY, CDR2 SVGEGT. Trimming at V came to 5 bases and at J to 0 bases, leaving 2 bases not matched to a gene. The CDR3 is 14 residues long. The chain's CDR3 is CASSRTGVSYEQYF. DNA for the CDR3: TGTGCCAGCAGTCGGACAGGGGTCTCCTACGAGCAGTACTTC.

This clonotype showed up just a few times. The rearrangement uses TRBV4-2 and TRBJ1-5; unclear D gene. This CDR3 comprises 14 residues. Germline V gives CDR1 LGHNA, CDR2 YNFKEQ. V lost 3 bases to trimming and J lost 4 bases, with 10 bases between them. CDR3 sequence: CASSQVTGNQPQHF. The CDR3 coding sequence is TGTGCCAGCAGCCAGGTGACGGGAAATCAGCCCCAGCATTTT.

There are a few counts of this clonotype. The chain has TRBV20-1 and TRBJ1-2, with 8 positions matching TRBD1. There are 15 residues in the CDR3. From germline, CDR1 is DFQATT and CDR2 SNEGSKA (reference sequence). J was trimmed by 7 bases and V by 0 bases; bases with no gene match: 10. The CDR3 region is CSARDQTGALVGYTF. The CDR3 DNA is TGCAGTGCTAGAGACCAGACAGGGGCCCTCGTTGGCTACACCTTC.